The TCR beta chain described here comes from a study of tumor-infiltrating lymphocytes in primary liver carcinoma. TCR beta cDNA was reverse-transcribed from around 0.55 ug of total RNA. The reaction used a constant-region primer and ProtoScript II reverse transcriptase. ARM-PCR, slightly modified, supplied the TCR beta libraries through three nested multiplex PCR rounds. The first two PCR rounds used TRBV1-TRBV30 primers with a Cbeta primer, 10 cycles each. TCRdb re-derived calls from the multiplex PCR reads in MiXCR, one entry per CDR3 protein. Among over 250,000 distinct CDR3 sequences listed, more than 55% were seen once. Germline DNA was extracted too, while blood RNA derived from unsorted whole blood. Study-level results: A significantly higher top-250-clone fraction was recorded for tumors than for blood (p = 0.039). Without sorting, CD4+ versus CD8+ T cell repertoires were not compared.

Looked up from germline, CDR1 is SGHAT and CDR2 is FQNNGV. CDR3 length equals 14 residues. A remark on this clonotype: As yet, its antigen is unknown. The junction and the germline gene differ at one end; a read error may be behind it.

Sequencing was performed on peripheral blood. This clonotype was obtained from a woman aged 30 to 39 with primary liver carcinoma and hepatitis B virus infection. The chain employs TRBV11-2 and TRBJ2-3; 11 nucleotides match TRBD2. CDR3 in DNA: TGTGCCGGCAGCTTAGGGACTAGCGGCAATACGAAGTATTTT. As protein: CAGSLGTSGNTKYF.